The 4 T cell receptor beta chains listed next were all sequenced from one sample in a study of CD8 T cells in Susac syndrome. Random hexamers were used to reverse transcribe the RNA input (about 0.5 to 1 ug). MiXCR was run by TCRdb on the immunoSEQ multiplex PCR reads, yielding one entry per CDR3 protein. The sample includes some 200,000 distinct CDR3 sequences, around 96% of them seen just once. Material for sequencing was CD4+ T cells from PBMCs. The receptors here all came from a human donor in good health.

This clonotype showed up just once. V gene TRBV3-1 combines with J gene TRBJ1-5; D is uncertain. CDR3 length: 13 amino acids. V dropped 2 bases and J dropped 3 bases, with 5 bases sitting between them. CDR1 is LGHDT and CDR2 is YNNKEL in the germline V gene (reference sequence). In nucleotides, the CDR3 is TGTGCCAGCAGCCAACGGACCAATCAGCCCCAGCATTTT. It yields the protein CASSQRTNQPQHF.

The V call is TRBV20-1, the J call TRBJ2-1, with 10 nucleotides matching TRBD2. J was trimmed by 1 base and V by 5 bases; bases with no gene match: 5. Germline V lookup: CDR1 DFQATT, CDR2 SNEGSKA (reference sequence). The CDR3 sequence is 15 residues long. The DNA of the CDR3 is TGCAGTGCTGACCTACTAGCGGGATCCTACAATGAGCAGTTCTTC. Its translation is CSADLLAGSYNEQFF.

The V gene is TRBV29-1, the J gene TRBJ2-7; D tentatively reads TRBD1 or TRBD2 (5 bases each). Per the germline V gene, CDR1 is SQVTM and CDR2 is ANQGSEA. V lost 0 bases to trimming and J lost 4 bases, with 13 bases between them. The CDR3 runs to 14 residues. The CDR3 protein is CSVEEGPGRYEQYF. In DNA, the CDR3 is TGCAGCGTTGAAGAGGGACCGGGTCGATACGAGCAGTACTTC.

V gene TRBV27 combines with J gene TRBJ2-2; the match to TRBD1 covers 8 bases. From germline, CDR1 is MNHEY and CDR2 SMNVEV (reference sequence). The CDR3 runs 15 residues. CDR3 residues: CVNTLGQENTGELFF. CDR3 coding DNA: TGTGTCAATACTCTGGGACAGGAGAACACCGGGGAGCTGTTTTTT.